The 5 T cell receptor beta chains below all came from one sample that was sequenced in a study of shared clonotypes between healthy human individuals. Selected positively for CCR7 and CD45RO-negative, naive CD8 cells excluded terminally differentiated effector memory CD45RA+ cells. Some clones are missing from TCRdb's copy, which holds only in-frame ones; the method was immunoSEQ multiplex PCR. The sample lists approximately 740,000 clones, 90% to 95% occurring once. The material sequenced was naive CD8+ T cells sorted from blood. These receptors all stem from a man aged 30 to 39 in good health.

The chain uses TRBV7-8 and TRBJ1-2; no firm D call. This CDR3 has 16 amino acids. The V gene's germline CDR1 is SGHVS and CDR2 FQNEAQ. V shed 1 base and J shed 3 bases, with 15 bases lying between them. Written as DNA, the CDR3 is TGTGCCAGCAGCTTAGATCAGACATCGTTAGACTATGGCTACACCTTC. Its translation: CASSLDQTSLDYGYTF.

For the CDR3, the DNA is TGTGCCACCTCGTTCGGAAATGAGCAGTTCTTC. Translation: CATSFGNEQFF. The rearrangement links TRBV18 to TRBJ2-1; no definite D call. The CDR3 contains 11 residues. The germline V and J ends were trimmed by 10 bases and 7 bases, with 11 bases remaining between them. Germline CDR1 and CDR2: KGHSH and LQKENI.

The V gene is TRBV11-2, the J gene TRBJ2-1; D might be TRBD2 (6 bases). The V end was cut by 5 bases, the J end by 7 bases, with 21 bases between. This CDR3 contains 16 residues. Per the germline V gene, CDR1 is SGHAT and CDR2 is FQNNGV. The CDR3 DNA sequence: TGTGCCAGCAGCCCCCACGCGGAGGGCCTTGGGAATGAGCAGTTCTTC. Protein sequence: CASSPHAEGLGNEQFF.

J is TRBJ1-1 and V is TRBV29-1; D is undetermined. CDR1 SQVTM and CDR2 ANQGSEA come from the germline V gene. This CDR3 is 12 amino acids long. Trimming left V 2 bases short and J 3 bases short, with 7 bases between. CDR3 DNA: TGCAGCGTTGAACCAGCGTACACTGAAGCTTTCTTT. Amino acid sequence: CSVEPAYTEAFF.

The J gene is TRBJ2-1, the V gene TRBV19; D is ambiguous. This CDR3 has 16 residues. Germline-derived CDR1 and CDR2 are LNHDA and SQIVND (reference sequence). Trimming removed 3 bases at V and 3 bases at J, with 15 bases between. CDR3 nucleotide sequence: TGTGCCAGTAGTATCACGGCACGGGTTCGCTACAATGAGCAGTTCTTC. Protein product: CASSITARVRYNEQFF.